The clone carrying this T cell receptor (beta chain) was recorded many times. As yet, its antigen is unknown. Per the germline V gene, CDR1 is SGHRS and CDR2 is YFSETQ. This CDR3 spans 11 amino acids. V was cut by 4 bases and J by 9 bases, with 5 bases left in between. This specimen comes from a study of early T cells in non-severe SARS-CoV-2 infection. The wider study: Chains from this unsorted whole-blood bulk RNA could not be paired.

The library protocol tagged individual cDNA molecules with unique molecular identifiers. TCRdb re-derived calls from the 5' RACE reads in MiXCR, one entry per CDR3 protein. The sample holds tens of thousands of distinct CDR3 sequences, around 7% seen once. General study points: Private and CD4 specificities were missed by VDJdb matching, which favored anti-spike CD8 responses.

Specimen: whole blood. The chain carries TRBV5-1 and TRBJ1-6, with D hard to call. The clonotype comes from an adult who was a healthcare worker with PCR-confirmed SARS-CoV-2 infection or an uninfected control (not recorded which). CDR3 sequence (DNA): TGCGCCAGCAGCCCCGTTTCACCCCTCCACTTT. Its protein product is CASSPVSPLHF.